Listed below are T cell receptor beta chains from one sample, sequenced in a study of shared clonotypes between healthy human individuals. TCRdb's copy holds only in-frame clones and misses some; the assay was immunoSEQ multiplex PCR. The sample records 2 million to 2.5 million clones, 85% to 95% being singletons. Sequenced input: naive CD4+ T cells from PBMCs. The receptors originated from a man between 18 and 35 years old in good health. Some clones in this sample may be carry-over from other donors' samples. The CDR3 runs from the conserved cysteine through the conserved F or W. The order of the fields is clone size, V gene, D gene, J gene, CDR3 DNA, CDR3 protein. D genes are given only for firm matches. Rows give clone size only sometimes, using once, few, many, or a class for an expanded clone.

NA	TRBV18	NA	TRBJ2-2	TGTGCCAGCTCATCCGGGGAGGGGGCCACGTTCAGCGGGGAGCTGTTTTTT	CASSSGEGATFSGELFF
NA	TRBV18	TRBD1	TRBJ1-1	TGTGCCAGCTCACCGATGGGACAGGGGGTCACTGAAGCTTTCTTT	CASSPMGQGVTEAFF
NA	TRBV10-2	NA	TRBJ2-7	TGCGCCAGCAGTAAGGAACAGTTGACCTCCTACGAGCAGTACTTC	CASSKEQLTSYEQYF
NA	TRBV28	NA	TRBJ2-7	TGTGCCAGCAGTCTTCGTCCGGGACACTACGAGCAGTACTTC	CASSLRPGHYEQYF
NA	TRBV5-4	NA	TRBJ1-5	TGTGCCAGCAGCTTGATAGGCCAGCCCCAGCATTTT	CASSLIGQPQHF
once	TRBV28	TRBD2	TRBJ2-3	TGTGCCAGCAGTCTATTTAGCGGGCCAGATACGCAGTATTTT	CASSLFSGPDTQYF
NA	TRBV11-1	NA	TRBJ1-2	TGTGCCAGCAGCCGCGACAGGACACCTAACTATGGCTACACCTTC	CASSRDRTPNYGYTF
NA	TRBV2	NA	TRBJ2-1	TGTGCCAGCAGTGGAACTTGGTTGGCTGAGCAGTTCTTC	CASSGTWLAEQFF
NA	TRBV14	TRBD2	TRBJ2-7	TGTGCCAGCAGCCACTACAGGGGGACTAGCGGGAGCTCCTACGAGCAGTACTTC	CASSHYRGTSGSSYEQYF
NA	TRBV5-1	TRBD2	TRBJ2-3	TGCGCCAGCAGCTTCGGACTAGCGGGGGGTTATGCAGATACGCAGTATTTT	CASSFGLAGGYADTQYF
NA	TRBV5-1	TRBD2	TRBJ2-2	TGCGCCAGCAGCCGGAAGGTAGCGGGACCGAACACCGGGGAGCTGTTTTTT	CASSRKVAGPNTGELFF
NA	TRBV25-1	NA	TRBJ1-1	TGTGCCAGCAGTGAACCTGGCGGGACGCCGGGGCGCACTGAAGCTTTCTTT	CASSEPGGTPGRTEAFF